A selection of T cell receptor beta chains follows, all from one sample in a study of T cell clonotyping in hematopoietic cell transplantation. Libraries were prepared by immunoSEQ multiplex PCR; TCRdb keeps only in-frame clonotypes and omits some of them. The sample holds about 10,000 clones, around 87% seen once. Specimen: peripheral blood mononuclear cells, collected before stem cell transplant. Source of these receptors: a woman aged 45-65 years with chronic myeloid leukemia. Some clones in this sample may be carry-over from other donors' samples. CDR3s include the opening cysteine and the closing phenylalanine or tryptophan. Each record gives: clone size, D gene, V gene, J gene, CDR3 DNA, CDR3 protein. A D gene is named only where the DNA matches it firmly. Clone size is given for some rows only: seen once, a few or many times, or a class if the clone is expanded.

size: once; D: NA; V: TRBV5-1; J: TRBJ2-5; DNA: TGCGCCAGCAGCTTGGGTACACACCTCAGAGAGACCCAGTACTTC; CDR3: CASSLGTHLRETQYF
size: NA; D: NA; V: TRBV19; J: TRBJ2-5; DNA: TGTGCCAGTAGTATAGATCGGGGGAGGCGAGAGACCCAGTACTTC; CDR3: CASSIDRGRRETQYF
size: NA; D: TRBD2; V: TRBV28; J: TRBJ2-1; DNA: TGTGCCAGCAGTTTATTTAGCGGGAGGATTAACAATGAGCAGTTCTTC; CDR3: CASSLFSGRINNEQFF
size: NA; D: NA; V: TRBV19; J: TRBJ1-5; DNA: TGTGCCAGTAGAACGGGAAATCAGCCCCAGCATTTT; CDR3: CASRTGNQPQHF
size: NA; D: NA; V: TRBV5-1; J: TRBJ2-1; DNA: TGCGCCAGCAGCTTGGAGGGAAGCTCCTACAATGAGCAGTTCTTC; CDR3: CASSLEGSSYNEQFF
size: NA; D: NA; V: TRBV7-2; J: TRBJ1-1; DNA: TGTGCCAGCACCTACGGGGGCCTGAGGGCTGAAGCTTTCTTT; CDR3: CASTYGGLRAEAFF
size: NA; D: TRBD2; V: TRBV19; J: TRBJ2-7; DNA: TGTGCCAGTAGTCGGAGCGGGATTTACGAGCAGTACTTC; CDR3: CASSRSGIYEQYF
size: NA; D: NA; V: TRBV29-1; J: TRBJ2-7; DNA: TGCAGCGTTGTGGGGGGCCCCCGGGACAGAGCCTACGAGCAGTACTTC; CDR3: CSVVGGPRDRAYEQYF
size: NA; D: NA; V: TRBV6-1; J: TRBJ2-1; DNA: TGTGCCAGCAGTGATCCGGGGGCCTACAATGAGCAGTTCTTC; CDR3: CASSDPGAYNEQFF
size: NA; D: NA; V: TRBV10-3; J: TRBJ1-1; DNA: TGTGCCATCAGCTCAGACGGAAACACTGAAGCTTTCTTT; CDR3: CAISSDGNTEAFF
size: NA; D: NA; V: TRBV5-8; J: TRBJ2-5; DNA: TGTGCCAGCAGCTTGGCCGTGGGGGGAGAGACCCAGTACTTC; CDR3: CASSLAVGGETQYF
size: NA; D: NA; V: TRBV9; J: TRBJ2-2; DNA: TGTGCCAGCAGCGTACTGGGGAGGTACGGGGAGCTGTTTTTT; CDR3: CASSVLGRYGELFF
size: few; D: TRBD1; V: TRBV5-1; J: TRBJ2-7; DNA: TGCGCCAGCAGCCCCCTCGGCCGGACAGGGGGTTACGAGCAGTACTTC; CDR3: CASSPLGRTGGYEQYF
size: NA; D: NA; V: TRBV28; J: TRBJ2-7; DNA: TGTGCCAGCAGCGAAGGGGCGGCTTCATCCTACGAGCAGTACTTC; CDR3: CASSEGAASSYEQYF
size: NA; D: NA; V: TRBV5-6; J: TRBJ1-5; DNA: TGTGCCAGCAGCTTGGGGCGGATTCAGCCCCAGCATTTT; CDR3: CASSLGRIQPQHF
size: NA; D: NA; V: TRBV14; J: TRBJ2-3; DNA: TGTGCCAGCAGCCACGTCGGTTACACAGATACGCAGTATTTT; CDR3: CASSHVGYTDTQYF
size: once; D: NA; V: TRBV9; J: TRBJ2-1; DNA: TGTGCCAGCAGCCCGGAGGGAAGCTCCTACAATGAGCAGTTCTTC; CDR3: CASSPEGSSYNEQFF
size: NA; D: NA; V: TRBV30; J: TRBJ2-2; DNA: TGTGCCTGGAGTGTACAACCGAAGAACACCGGGGAGCTGTTTTTT; CDR3: CAWSVQPKNTGELFF
size: NA; D: NA; V: TRBV14; J: TRBJ2-7; DNA: TGTGCCAGCAGCCAAATTAGTCAGTACGAGCAGTACTTC; CDR3: CASSQISQYEQYF
size: NA; D: NA; V: TRBV7-8; J: TRBJ2-7; DNA: TGTGCCAGCAGCCCGGTTGGAAGCTTAACCTACGAGCAGTACTTC; CDR3: CASSPVGSLTYEQYF
size: NA; D: TRBD2; V: TRBV7-9; J: TRBJ2-1; DNA: TGTGCCAGCAGCCCGACTAGCGGGAGCGCTAAGAATGAGCAGTTCTTC; CDR3: CASSPTSGSAKNEQFF
size: NA; D: TRBD1; V: TRBV28; J: TRBJ1-5; DNA: TGTGCCAGCTCCTGGGACAGGGATTCAACTAGCAATCAGCCCCAGCATTTT; CDR3: CASSWDRDSTSNQPQHF
size: once; D: TRBD2; V: TRBV25-1; J: TRBJ2-5; DNA: TGTGCCAGCACTGGGCTAGCGGGAGCTTTGGGGACCCAGTACTTC; CDR3: CASTGLAGALGTQYF
size: NA; D: TRBD2; V: TRBV30; J: TRBJ2-3; DNA: TGTGCCTGGAATAACCCTAGCGGGGCCACAGATACGCAGTATTTT; CDR3: CAWNNPSGATDTQYF
size: NA; D: TRBD2; V: TRBV15; J: TRBJ2-3; DNA: TGTGCCACCAGCAGAGAGGTAGCGGGAGGGTGGACAGATACGCAGTATTTT; CDR3: CATSREVAGGWTDTQYF
size: once; D: NA; V: TRBV19; J: TRBJ1-1; DNA: TGTGCCAGTAGTATCTGGGGGGTCAGGAACACTGAAGCTTTCTTT; CDR3: CASSIWGVRNTEAFF
size: once; D: TRBD1; V: TRBV5-1; J: TRBJ1-1; DNA: TGCGCCAGCAGCGCCGGGACAGGTTTACCCCAGTGGAACACTGAAGCTTTCTTT; CDR3: CASSAGTGLPQWNTEAFF
size: NA; D: NA; V: TRBV7-2; J: TRBJ2-7; DNA: TGTGCCAGCAGCTCGAGGTCAACTAGCCACGAGCAGTACTTC; CDR3: CASSSRSTSHEQYF
size: once; D: TRBD2; V: TRBV4-3; J: TRBJ2-1; DNA: TGCGCCAGCAGCCGTACCATAGCGGGAGCCTACAATGAGCAGTTCTTC; CDR3: CASSRTIAGAYNEQFF
size: once; D: NA; V: TRBV11-1; J: TRBJ2-5; DNA: TGTGCCAGCAGCTCAATTGGATCCCAAGAGACCCAGTACTTC; CDR3: CASSSIGSQETQYF
size: NA; D: TRBD1; V: TRBV25-1; J: TRBJ2-1; DNA: TGTGCCAGCAGTGATTACAGGGGGATGACGGGGAATGAGCAGTTCTTC; CDR3: CASSDYRGMTGNEQFF
size: NA; D: NA; V: TRBV27; J: TRBJ2-7; DNA: TGTGCCAGCCAAAGCTTGATCCCCTACGAGCAGTACTTC; CDR3: CASQSLIPYEQYF
size: NA; D: NA; V: TRBV7-3; J: TRBJ2-5; DNA: TGTGCCAGCAGCCCTCCTCTTTGGGAGACCCAGTACTTC; CDR3: CASSPPLWETQYF
size: NA; D: TRBD2; V: TRBV28; J: TRBJ2-7; DNA: TGTGCCAGCAGGGAGTCCGGGACTAACTACGAGCAGTACTTC; CDR3: CASRESGTNYEQYF
size: NA; D: TRBD2; V: TRBV11-1; J: TRBJ2-7; DNA: TGTGCCAGCAGCTTAGCGACTAGCGGTTTCTCCGAGCAGTACTTC; CDR3: CASSLATSGFSEQYF
size: once; D: NA; V: TRBV28; J: TRBJ2-3; DNA: TGTGCCAGCAGTTTATCAGGAGCGGGTGCAGATACGCAGTATTTT; CDR3: CASSLSGAGADTQYF
size: NA; D: NA; V: TRBV27; J: TRBJ1-5; DNA: TGTGCCAGCAGTTTATCGAAGGGGGGCTGGCAGCCCCAGCATTTT; CDR3: CASSLSKGGWQPQHF
size: NA; D: NA; V: TRBV2; J: TRBJ2-7; DNA: TGTGCCAGCAGTGAAGCACACGAGCAGTACTTC; CDR3: CASSEAHEQYF
size: NA; D: NA; V: TRBV2; J: TRBJ2-2; DNA: TGTGCCAGTACACAGGAGAACACCGGGGAGCTGTTTTTT; CDR3: CASTQENTGELFF
size: NA; D: TRBD2; V: TRBV28; J: TRBJ2-3; DNA: TGTGCCAGCAGTTTAGAGACTAGCGGGAACACAGATACGCAGTATTTT; CDR3: CASSLETSGNTDTQYF